Described below is a single TCR beta chain sequence and its context. Its antigen is not known. The CDR3 consists of 16 residues. The sample is drawn from a study of CXCR3-negative and CXCR3-positive naive CD8 T cells. Via 5' RACE with UMI labels, TRB cDNA libraries were prepared. TCRdb reworked the 5' RACE reads into one entry per CDR3 protein, no DNA. The sample table sets out some 130,000 distinct CDR3 sequences. Overall study findings and caveats: Diversity proved comparably high across both naive subsets and much lower in memory CD8+ cells.

Sequenced material: naive CXCR3- CD8+ T cells from blood. Subset reported: CD45RO-CCR7+CD27+CD95- naive CD8+ T cells lacking CXCR3 (TNR3-). The chain is built from TRBV12-3 or TRBV12-4 and TRBJ1-4. The TCR was taken from a human donor in good health. Some clones in this sample may be carry-over from other donors' samples. The CDR3 reads CASSFRHRATNEKLFF.